The clone carrying this TCR beta chain was picked up many times. V shed 2 bases and J 4 bases; nucleotides not matched to a gene: 8. CDR1 and CDR2 (germline): DFQATT, SNEGSKA (reference sequence). CDR3 length equals 15 residues. The sample originates from a study of T-cell reconstitution after alpha-beta-depleted transplantation in children. Preparing the TCRbeta library involved the use of unique molecular identifiers. MiXCR was run by TCRdb on the PCR reads, yielding one entry per CDR3 protein. Of 780,000 or so distinct CDR3 sequences detected, under 20% appear once; the ten largest clones hold approximately 5%.

This chain joins TRBV20-1 and TRBJ2-7; 10 bases map to TRBD2. The receptor's source is a male patient under 18 who had a stem cell transplant for acute lymphoblastic leukemia, so the T cells may come from the graft donor. Sequenced here: PBMCs, mostly from graft donor cells, sampled 360 days after TCRalphabeta/CD19-depleted stem cell transplant. Written as DNA, the CDR3 is TGCAGTGCTAGACAACTAATAGCGGGAGGTTACGAGCAGTACTTC. Translating gives CSARQLIAGGYEQYF.